This T cell receptor beta chain derives from a study of T cell responses to AZD1222 COVID-19 vaccine. The study's findings and limits: Females outnumbered males among donors, who were mostly white British; clonal diversity was possibly underestimated.

This clone was seen a single time. Its antigen is unidentified. Using immunoSEQ multiplex PCR, the repertoire was profiled, and TCRdb retains in-frame clones only, with some absent. The repertoire consists of 150,000 to 200,000 clones, with roughly 94% occurring once and the leading ten covering about 0.6%. This receptor was obtained from an adult in good health. Here the sequenced sample was peripheral blood, taken on day 0 of AZD1222 vaccination.

As DNA, the CDR3 is TGTGCCAGCAGCATCCGACAGGGATACAATGAGCAGTTCTTC. Translation gives CASSIRQGYNEQFF. The rearrangement joins TRBV9 to TRBJ2-1; 7 nucleotides match TRBD1. Germline V lookup: CDR1 SGDLS, CDR2 YYNGEE. The ends lost 4 bases at V and 4 bases at J; junction bases unmatched: 5. This CDR3 contains 14 residues.